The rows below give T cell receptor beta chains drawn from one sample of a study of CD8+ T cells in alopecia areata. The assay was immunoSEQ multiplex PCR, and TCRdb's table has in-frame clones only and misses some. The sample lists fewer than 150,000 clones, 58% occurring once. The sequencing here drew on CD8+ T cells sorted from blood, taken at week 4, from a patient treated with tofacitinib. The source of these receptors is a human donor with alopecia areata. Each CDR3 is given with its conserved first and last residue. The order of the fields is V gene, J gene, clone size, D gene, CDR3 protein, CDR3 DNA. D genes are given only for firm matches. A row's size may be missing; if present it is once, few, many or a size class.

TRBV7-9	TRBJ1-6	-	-	CASSSDNSPLHF	TGTGCCAGCAGCTCTGATAATTCACCCCTCCACTTT
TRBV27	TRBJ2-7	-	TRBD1	CASRDRGGDEQYF	TGTGCCAGCAGGGACAGGGGAGGGGACGAGCAGTACTTC
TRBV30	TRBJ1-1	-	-	CAWSLGNAEAFF	TGTGCCTGGAGCTTGGGGAATGCTGAAGCTTTCTTT
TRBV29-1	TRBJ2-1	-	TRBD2	CSAGTSYNEQFF	TGCAGCGCGGGGACTAGCTACAATGAGCAGTTCTTC
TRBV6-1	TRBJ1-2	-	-	CAFQAGGDSDGYTF	TGTGCCTTCCAAGCGGGAGGAGACTCAGATGGCTACACCTTC
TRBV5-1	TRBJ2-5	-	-	CASSLGLYQETQYF	TGCGCCAGCAGCTTGGGGCTGTACCAAGAGACCCAGTACTTC
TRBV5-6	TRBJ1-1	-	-	CASSLEEGYAEAFF	TGTGCCAGCAGCTTGGAGGAGGGGTACGCTGAAGCTTTCTTT
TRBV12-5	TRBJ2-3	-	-	CASGLVQGESDTQYF	TGTGCTAGTGGTTTGGTACAGGGAGAGTCAGATACGCAGTATTTT
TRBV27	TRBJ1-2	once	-	CASSLSASNYGYTF	TGTGCCAGCAGTTTATCAGCGTCTAACTATGGCTACACCTTC
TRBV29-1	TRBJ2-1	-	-	CSVVGNSNRWFF	TGCAGCGTTGTAGGCAATAGTAATAGATGGTTCTTC
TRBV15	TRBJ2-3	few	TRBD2	CATSSGTSGRLTDTQYF	TGTGCCACCAGCAGCGGGACTAGCGGGAGGCTCACAGATACGCAGTATTTT
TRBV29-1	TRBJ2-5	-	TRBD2	CSVGGKTSGEDQETQYF	TGCAGCGTTGGGGGGAAGACTAGCGGGGAGGACCAAGAGACCCAGTACTTC
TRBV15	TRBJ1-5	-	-	CATSRADDHQPQHF	TGTGCCACCAGCAGAGCGGACGACCATCAGCCCCAGCATTTT
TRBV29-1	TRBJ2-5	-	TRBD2	CSVDQRGLPRETQYF	TGCAGCGTTGACCAGCGGGGGCTGCCACGAGAGACCCAGTACTTC
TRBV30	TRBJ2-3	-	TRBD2	CAWSEGASGLSTDTQYF	TGTGCCTGGAGTGAGGGAGCTAGCGGTCTTTCTACAGATACGCAGTATTTT
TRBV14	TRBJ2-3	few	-	CASSQESFVRNTDTQYF	TGTGCCAGCAGCCAGGAATCTTTCGTTAGGAACACAGATACGCAGTATTTT
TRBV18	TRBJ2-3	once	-	CASSPGTDTQYF	TGTGCCAGCTCACCGGGCACAGATACGCAGTATTTT
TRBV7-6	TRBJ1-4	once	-	CASSTLRGSMDEKLFF	TGTGCCAGCAGCACACTTCGGGGGAGCATGGATGAAAAACTGTTTTTT
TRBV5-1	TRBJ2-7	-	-	CASSFEAPSYEQYF	TGCGCCAGCAGCTTCGAGGCCCCATCCTACGAGCAGTACTTC
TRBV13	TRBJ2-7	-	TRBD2	CASSWGLADTEQYF	TGTGCCAGCAGCTGGGGACTAGCAGATACCGAGCAGTACTTC
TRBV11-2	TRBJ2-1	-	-	CASSIGPEQFF	TGTGCCAGCAGCATAGGCCCTGAGCAGTTCTTC
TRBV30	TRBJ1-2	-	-	CAWSAGVGYTF	TGTGCCTGGAGTGCTGGGGTCGGCTACACCTTC
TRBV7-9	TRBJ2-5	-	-	CASSLPEGSQYF	TGTGCCAGCAGCCTCCCCGAGGGGTCCCAGTACTTC
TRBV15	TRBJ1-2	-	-	CATSREPGGYGYTF	TGTGCCACCAGCAGAGAGCCCGGCGGGTATGGCTACACCTTC
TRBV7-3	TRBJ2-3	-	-	CASSLTGMSTDTQYF	TGTGCCAGCAGCTTAACCGGCATGAGCACAGATACGCAGTATTTT
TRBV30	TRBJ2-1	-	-	CAWSSGLLYNEQFF	TGTGCCTGGAGTAGTGGGCTGCTCTACAATGAGCAGTTCTTC
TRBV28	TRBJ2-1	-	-	CASSLGNYNEQFF	TGTGCCAGCAGTTTAGGCAACTACAATGAGCAGTTCTTC
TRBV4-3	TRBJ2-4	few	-	CASSQDLEAPINIQYF	TGCGCCAGCAGCCAAGATTTAGAGGCCCCAATAAACATTCAGTACTTC
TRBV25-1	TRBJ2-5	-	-	CASREGTAEETQYF	TGTGCCAGCAGGGAGGGGACAGCCGAAGAGACCCAGTACTTC
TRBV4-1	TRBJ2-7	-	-	CASSLKTDYEQYF	TGCGCCAGCAGCCTAAAGACAGACTACGAGCAGTACTTC
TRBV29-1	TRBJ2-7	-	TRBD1	CSVEDTRDSHYEQYF	TGCAGCGTTGAAGATACCCGGGACAGCCACTACGAGCAGTACTTC
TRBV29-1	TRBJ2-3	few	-	CSVSDRPTDTQYF	TGCAGCGTCTCGGACAGACCCACAGATACGCAGTATTTT
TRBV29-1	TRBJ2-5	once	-	CSVDYQGRIETQYF	TGCAGCGTTGACTACCAGGGGAGAATAGAGACCCAGTACTTC
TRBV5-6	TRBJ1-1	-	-	CASSLGQEAFF	TGTGCCAGCAGCTTGGGACAGGAAGCTTTCTTT
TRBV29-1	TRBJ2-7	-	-	CSVTGTTYEQYF	TGCAGCGTAACCGGGACAACCTACGAGCAGTACTTC
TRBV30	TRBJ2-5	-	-	CAWSKDGTETETQYF	TGTGCCTGGAGTAAGGATGGGACCGAAACGGAGACCCAGTACTTC
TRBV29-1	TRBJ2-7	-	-	CSVEVPGPTYEQYF	TGCAGCGTTGAGGTTCCGGGGCCGACCTACGAGCAGTACTTC
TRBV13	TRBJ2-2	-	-	CASSGGVLNTGELFF	TGTGCCAGCAGCGGAGGGGTACTAAACACCGGGGAGCTGTTTTTT
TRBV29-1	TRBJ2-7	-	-	CSTLTESSSYEQYF	TGCAGCACCTTGACAGAGTCCAGCTCCTACGAGCAGTACTTC
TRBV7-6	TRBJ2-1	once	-	CASSPRDGGTSYNEQFF	TGTGCCAGCAGCCCCAGAGACGGGGGAACCTCCTACAATGAGCAGTTCTTC
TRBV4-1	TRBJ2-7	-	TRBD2	CASSQDVGTSREQYF	TGCGCCAGCAGCCAAGATGTGGGGACTAGCAGGGAGCAGTACTTC
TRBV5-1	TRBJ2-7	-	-	CASSYLGGDEQYF	TGCGCCAGCAGCTATTTGGGTGGCGACGAGCAGTACTTC
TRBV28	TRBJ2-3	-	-	CASTLRVNTDTQYF	TGTGCCAGCACCCTACGGGTTAACACAGATACGCAGTATTTT